Listed below are T cell receptor beta chains from one sample, sequenced in a study of blood T cell repertoires in COVID-19. Produced via immunoSEQ multiplex PCR; TCRdb's table is partial and in-frame only. The data contain about 270,000 clones, 65% to 85% of them seen just once; the ten biggest clones take up 4.5% to 7%. Specimen: peripheral blood. Receptor source: an elderly man with acute or convalescent COVID-19. Both conserved end residues are part of each CDR3. The D gene is left open where the match is weak. Clone size is not always given. Where it is, it says once, few, many or a class for expanded clones.

j_gene | v_gene | len | abundance | d_gene | CDR3aa | CDR3nt
TRBJ1-2 | TRBV6-4 | 13 | - | TRBD1 | CASSEQGTYGYTF | TGTGCCAGCAGTGAACAGGGGACTTATGGCTACACCTTC
TRBJ1-6 | TRBV9 | 14 | - | TRBD1 | CASSANRGGSPLHF | TGTGCCAGCAGCGCCAACAGGGGTGGTTCACCCCTCCACTTT
TRBJ2-3 | TRBV27 | 15 | - | - | CASSLIASSTDTQYF | TGTGCCAGCAGTTTAATAGCCTCTAGCACAGATACGCAGTATTTT
TRBJ2-1 | TRBV3-1/TRBV3-2 | 15 | - | - | CASSQGVGGNNEQFF | TGTGCCAGCAGCCAAGGAGTAGGGGGAAACAATGAGCAGTTCTTC
TRBJ2-5 | TRBV28 | 12 | - | - | CASSSPRETQYF | TGTGCCAGCAGTTCCCCGAGAGAGACCCAGTACTTC
TRBJ1-5 | TRBV28 | 12 | - | - | CASMQVDQPQHF | TGTGCCAGCATGCAGGTGGATCAGCCCCAGCATTTT
TRBJ1-2 | TRBV7-2 | 15 | few | - | CASSLVLGDVEGYTF | TGTGCCAGCAGCTTAGTCCTAGGGGATGTGGAGGGCTACACCTTC
TRBJ2-5 | TRBV3-1/TRBV3-2 | 16 | - | TRBD2 | CASRPTSGVRQETQYF | TGTGCCAGCAGGCCCACTAGCGGGGTCCGTCAAGAGACCCAGTACTTC
TRBJ1-2 | TRBV6-5 | 12 | - | - | CASFRANYGYTF | TGTGCCAGCTTCCGAGCAAACTATGGCTACACCTTC
TRBJ2-5 | TRBV12-3/TRBV12-4 | 13 | - | - | CASSLWQQETQYF | TGTGCCAGCAGTTTATGGCAGCAAGAGACCCAGTACTTC
TRBJ2-1 | TRBV11-2 | 17 | - | TRBD1 | CASSSSKGGNSYNEQFF | TGTGCCAGCAGCTCTAGCAAAGGGGGCAACTCCTACAATGAGCAGTTCTTC
TRBJ2-2 | TRBV5-1 | 15 | - | TRBD1 | CASSPGQGATGELFF | TGCGCCAGCAGCCCGGGACAGGGGGCCACCGGGGAGCTGTTTTTT
TRBJ2-2 | TRBV3-1/TRBV3-2 | 17 | - | TRBD2 | CASSQDQSGGGTGELFF | TGTGCCAGCAGCCAAGATCAAAGCGGGGGGGGCACCGGGGAGCTGTTTTTT
TRBJ2-1 | TRBV29-1 | 15 | - | - | CSVQGSASSYNEQFF | TGCAGCGTCCAGGGGTCTGCCAGCTCCTACAATGAGCAGTTCTTC
TRBJ2-2 | TRBV6-1 | 14 | once | - | CASSELRVAGELFF | TGTGCCAGCAGTGAACTCAGGGTCGCCGGGGAGCTGTTTTTT
TRBJ2-5 | TRBV7-9 | 17 | once | - | CASSASLSDLGAETQYF | TGTGCCAGCAGCGCTAGTCTATCGGACTTGGGAGCAGAGACCCAGTACTTC
TRBJ1-1 | TRBV2 | 12 | once | - | CASRRRSTEAFF | TGTGCCAGCAGAAGAAGGAGCACTGAAGCTTTCTTT
TRBJ2-1 | TRBV19 | 17 | - | - | CASSIEFAGGSYNEQFF | TGTGCCAGTAGTATTGAATTTGCGGGCGGCTCCTACAATGAGCAGTTCTTC
TRBJ2-1 | TRBV7-9 | 14 | - | - | CASSLGVSGNEQFF | TGTGCCAGCAGCTTAGGGGTGTCGGGAAATGAGCAGTTCTTC
TRBJ1-6 | TRBV2 | 15 | - | TRBD1 | CASSQGQGNNSPLHF | TGTGCCAGCAGCCAGGGACAGGGCAATAATTCACCCCTCCACTTT
TRBJ2-7 | TRBV5-5 | 14 | - | - | CASSLEIQGYEQYF | TGTGCCAGCAGCTTGGAAATACAGGGTTACGAGCAGTACTTC
TRBJ2-1 | TRBV5-4 | 14 | - | - | CASTGEKLYNEQFF | TGTGCCAGCACGGGGGAGAAACTCTACAATGAGCAGTTCTTC
TRBJ1-2 | TRBV28 | 14 | - | TRBD1 | CASSTPGGMNGYTF | TGTGCCAGCAGTACCCCAGGGGGCATGAATGGCTACACCTTC
TRBJ2-3 | TRBV5-1 | 16 | once | TRBD1 | CASSLRMTGPTDTQYF | TGCGCCAGCAGCTTGAGGATGACAGGGCCCACAGATACGCAGTATTTT
TRBJ1-2 | TRBV4-1 | 16 | few | TRBD1 | CASSRVLQGVYYGYTF | TGCGCCAGCAGCCGAGTATTACAGGGGGTCTACTATGGCTACACCTTC
TRBJ1-2 | TRBV10-3 | 13 | - | TRBD1 | CAIRMGQGDGYTF | TGTGCCATCAGGATGGGACAGGGGGATGGCTACACCTTC
TRBJ2-3 | TRBV19 | 15 | - | TRBD2 | CASSPLAGVTDTQYF | TGTGCCAGTAGCCCACTAGCGGGGGTCACAGATACGCAGTATTTT
TRBJ2-7 | TRBV27 | 12 | - | TRBD2 | CASRGLAGVEYF | TGTGCCAGCAGAGGACTAGCGGGAGTAGAGTACTTC
TRBJ2-2 | TRBV6-2/TRBV6-3 | 17 | - | TRBD2 | CASSSPSGRANTGELFF | TGTGCCAGCAGTTCCCCTAGCGGGAGGGCGAACACCGGGGAGCTGTTTTTT
TRBJ2-3 | TRBV19 | 14 | few | TRBD1 | CASSIQGAGDTQYF | TGTGCCAGTAGTATCCAGGGGGCGGGAGATACGCAGTATTTT
TRBJ2-7 | TRBV10-3 | 14 | - | - | CAISPGDSSYEQYF | TGTGCCATCAGTCCGGGGGACAGCTCCTACGAGCAGTACTTC
TRBJ2-7 | TRBV5-5 | 13 | - | - | CASSPTSSTEQYF | TGTGCCAGCAGCCCTACTAGTTCCACCGAGCAGTACTTC
TRBJ1-1 | TRBV14 | 14 | - | - | CASSLRQENTEAFF | TGTGCCAGCAGCCTTAGACAGGAGAACACTGAAGCTTTCTTT
TRBJ2-7 | TRBV28 | 17 | - | - | CASSPRPGAPNRVEQYF | TGTGCCAGCAGTCCTCGGCCAGGGGCGCCAAATAGGGTCGAGCAGTACTTC
TRBJ2-5 | TRBV3-1/TRBV3-2 | 15 | - | TRBD2 | CASSQVAGGGETQYF | TGTGCCAGCAGCCAAGTAGCGGGAGGAGGAGAGACCCAGTACTTC
TRBJ2-1 | TRBV4-1 | 15 | - | TRBD2 | CASSSSGGTYNEQFF | TGCGCCAGCAGCTCTAGCGGGGGGACCTACAATGAGCAGTTCTTC
TRBJ2-5 | TRBV5-6 | 14 | - | - | CASMTLNFQETQYF | TGTGCCAGCATGACATTGAATTTTCAAGAGACCCAGTACTTC
TRBJ2-2 | TRBV6-5 | 13 | - | - | CAIPEGPTGELFF | TGTGCCATCCCCGAGGGCCCCACCGGGGAGCTGTTTTTT
TRBJ2-5 | TRBV5-1 | 17 | - | TRBD2 | CASTTSGTALFSETQYF | TGCGCCAGCACGACTAGCGGGACCGCCCTTTTCTCGGAGACCCAGTACTTC
TRBJ2-1 | TRBV24-1 | 16 | - | - | CATSDQQEPRPNEQFF | TGTGCCACCAGTGACCAACAGGAACCCCGGCCCAATGAGCAGTTCTTC
TRBJ1-5 | TRBV18 | 14 | few | TRBD1 | CASSLTDRDQPQHF | TGTGCCAGCTCCCTAACTGACAGGGACCAGCCCCAGCATTTT
TRBJ2-3 | TRBV9 | 17 | - | - | CASSALGGGGTGDTQYF | TGTGCCAGCAGCGCCCTAGGGGGGGGTGGAACAGGAGATACGCAGTATTTT
TRBJ2-5 | TRBV2 | 15 | - | - | CATGNGPGGGETQYF | TGTGCCACCGGAAATGGGCCAGGTGGTGGGGAGACCCAGTACTTC
TRBJ1-4 | TRBV18 | 14 | - | - | CASSPQGSNEKLFF | TGTGCCAGCTCACCGCAGGGGTCTAATGAAAAACTGTTTTTT
TRBJ2-7 | TRBV20-1 | 12 | - | TRBD2 | CSANDGRSEQYF | TGCAGTGCTAATGACGGGAGGAGCGAGCAGTACTTC
TRBJ1-1 | TRBV3-1/TRBV3-2 | 16 | - | - | CASSQEGSPGDTEAFF | TGTGCCAGCAGCCAAGAAGGCAGCCCAGGCGACACTGAAGCTTTCTTT
TRBJ2-2 | TRBV5-8 | 13 | - | - | CASRQRYTGELFF | TGTGCCAGTCGACAGAGGTACACCGGGGAGCTGTTTTTT
TRBJ1-3 | TRBV10-3 | 15 | - | - | CAISGGSRSGNTIYF | TGTGCCATCAGTGGCGGCAGCCGCTCTGGAAACACCATATATTTT
TRBJ2-7 | TRBV6-2/TRBV6-3 | 15 | - | TRBD1 | CASSYGDRGSYEQYF | TGTGCCAGCAGTTACGGGGACAGGGGATCCTACGAGCAGTACTTC
TRBJ2-3 | TRBV5-1 | 15 | - | - | CASSLAGKYTDTQYF | TGCGCCAGCAGCTTGGCAGGGAAGTACACAGATACGCAGTATTTT
TRBJ2-5 | TRBV28 | 19 | - | - | CASRSGGYGPTQVGETQYF | TGTGCCAGCAGGTCCGGCGGGTATGGGCCAACGCAGGTAGGAGAGACCCAGTACTTC